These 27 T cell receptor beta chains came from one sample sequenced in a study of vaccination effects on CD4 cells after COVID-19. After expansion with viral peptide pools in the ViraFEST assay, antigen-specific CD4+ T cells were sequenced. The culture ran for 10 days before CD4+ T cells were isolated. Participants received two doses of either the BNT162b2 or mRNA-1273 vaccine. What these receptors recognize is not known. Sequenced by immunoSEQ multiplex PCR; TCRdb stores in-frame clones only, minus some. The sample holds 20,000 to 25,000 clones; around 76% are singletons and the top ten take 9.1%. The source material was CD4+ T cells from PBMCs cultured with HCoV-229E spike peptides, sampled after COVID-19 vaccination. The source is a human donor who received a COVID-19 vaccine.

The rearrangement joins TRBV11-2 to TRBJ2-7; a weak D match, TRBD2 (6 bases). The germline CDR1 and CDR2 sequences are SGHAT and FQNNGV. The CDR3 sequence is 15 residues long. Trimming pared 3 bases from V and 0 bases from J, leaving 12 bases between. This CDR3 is CASSLAGPPSYEQYF. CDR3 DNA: TGTGCCAGCAGCTTGGCGGGACCTCCCTCCTACGAGCAGTACTTC. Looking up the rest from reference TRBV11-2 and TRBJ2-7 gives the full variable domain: EAGVAQSPRYKIIEKRQSVAFWCNPISGHATLYWYQQILGQGPKLLIQFQNNGVVDDSQLPKDRFSAERLKGVDSTLKIQPAKLEDSAVYLCASSLAGPPSYEQYFGPGTRLTVT.

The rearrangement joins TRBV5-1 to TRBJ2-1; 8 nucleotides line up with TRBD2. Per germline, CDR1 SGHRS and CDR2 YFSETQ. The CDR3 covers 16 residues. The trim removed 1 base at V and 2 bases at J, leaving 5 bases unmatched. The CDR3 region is CASSLWSGGTYNEQFF. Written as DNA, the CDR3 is TGCGCCAGCAGCTTGTGGTCGGGAGGGACCTACAATGAGCAGTTCTTC.

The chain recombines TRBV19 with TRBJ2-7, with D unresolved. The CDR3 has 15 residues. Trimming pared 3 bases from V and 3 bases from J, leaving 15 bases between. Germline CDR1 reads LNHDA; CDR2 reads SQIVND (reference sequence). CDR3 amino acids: CASSIFSRSHYEQYF. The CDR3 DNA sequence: TGTGCCAGTAGTATTTTCTCCAGATCACACTACGAGCAGTACTTC.

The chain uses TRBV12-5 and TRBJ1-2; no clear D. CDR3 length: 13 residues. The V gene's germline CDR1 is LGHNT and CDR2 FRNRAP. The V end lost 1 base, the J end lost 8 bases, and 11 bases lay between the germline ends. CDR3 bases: TGTGCTAGTGGTTTGGGGCACGATGGGGGCTACACCTTC. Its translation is CASGLGHDGGYTF.

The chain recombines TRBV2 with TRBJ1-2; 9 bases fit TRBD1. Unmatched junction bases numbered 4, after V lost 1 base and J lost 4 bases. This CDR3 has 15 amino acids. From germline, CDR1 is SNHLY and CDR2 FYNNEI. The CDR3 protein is CASSEEVTGGYGYTF. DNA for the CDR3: TGTGCCAGCAGTGAAGAGGTGACAGGGGGCTATGGCTACACCTTC.

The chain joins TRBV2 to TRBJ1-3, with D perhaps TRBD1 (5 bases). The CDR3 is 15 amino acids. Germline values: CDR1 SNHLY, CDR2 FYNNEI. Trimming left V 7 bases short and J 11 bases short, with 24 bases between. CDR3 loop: CASTPNSPVQGAIYF. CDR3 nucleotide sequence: TGTGCCAGCACCCCCAATAGTCCTGTCCAGGGCGCCATATATTTT.

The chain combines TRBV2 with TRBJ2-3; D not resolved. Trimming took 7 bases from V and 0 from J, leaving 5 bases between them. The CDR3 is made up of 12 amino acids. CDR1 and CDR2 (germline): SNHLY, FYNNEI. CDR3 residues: CASMGSTDTQYF. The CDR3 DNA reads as TGTGCCAGCATGGGGAGCACAGATACGCAGTATTTT.

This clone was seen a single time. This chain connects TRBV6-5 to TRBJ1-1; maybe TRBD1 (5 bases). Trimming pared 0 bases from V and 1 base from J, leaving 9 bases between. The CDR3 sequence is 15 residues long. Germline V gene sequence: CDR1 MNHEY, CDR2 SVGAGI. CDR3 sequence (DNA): TGTGCCAGCAGTTACTCGGGACGGCAGAACACTGAAGCTTTCTTT. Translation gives CASSYSGRQNTEAFF.

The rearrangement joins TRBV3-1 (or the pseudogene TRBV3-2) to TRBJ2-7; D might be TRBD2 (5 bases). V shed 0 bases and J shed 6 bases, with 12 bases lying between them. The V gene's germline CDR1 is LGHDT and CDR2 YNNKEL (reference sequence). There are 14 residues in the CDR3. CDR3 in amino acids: CASSQDPSFGEQYF. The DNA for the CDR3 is TGTGCCAGCAGCCAAGACCCTAGCTTCGGCGAGCAGTACTTC.

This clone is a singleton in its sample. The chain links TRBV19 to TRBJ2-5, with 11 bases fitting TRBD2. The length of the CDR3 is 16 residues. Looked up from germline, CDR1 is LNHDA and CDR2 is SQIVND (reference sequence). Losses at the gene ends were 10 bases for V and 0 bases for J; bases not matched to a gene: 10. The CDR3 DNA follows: TGTGCCACTCAAAGGATAGCGGGGGGGTACCAAGAGACCCAGTACTTC. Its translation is CATQRIAGGYQETQYF.

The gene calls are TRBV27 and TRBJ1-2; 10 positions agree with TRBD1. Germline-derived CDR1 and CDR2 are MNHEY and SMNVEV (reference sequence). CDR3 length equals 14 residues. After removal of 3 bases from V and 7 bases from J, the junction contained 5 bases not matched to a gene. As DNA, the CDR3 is TGTGCCAGCAGTTTCCACGACAGGGGGCTTGGCTACACCTTC. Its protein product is CASSFHDRGLGYTF.

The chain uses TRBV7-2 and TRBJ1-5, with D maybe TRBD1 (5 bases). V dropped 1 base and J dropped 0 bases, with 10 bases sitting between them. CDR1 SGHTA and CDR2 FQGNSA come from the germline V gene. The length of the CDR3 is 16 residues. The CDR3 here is CASSLVGVSSNQPQHF. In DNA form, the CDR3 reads TGTGCCAGCAGCTTAGTGGGGGTCAGTAGCAATCAGCCCCAGCATTTT.

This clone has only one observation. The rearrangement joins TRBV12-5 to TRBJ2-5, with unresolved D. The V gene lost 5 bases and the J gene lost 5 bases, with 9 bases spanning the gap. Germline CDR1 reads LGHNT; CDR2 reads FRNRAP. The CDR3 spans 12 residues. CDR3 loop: CASGTAAETQYF. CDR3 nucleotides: TGTGCTAGTGGTACCGCCGCGGAGACCCAGTACTTC. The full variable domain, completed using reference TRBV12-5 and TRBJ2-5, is DARVTQTPRHKVTEMGQEVTMRCQPILGHNTVFWYRQTMMQGLELLAYFRNRAPLDDSGMPKDRFSAEMPDATLATLKIQPSEPRDSAVYFCASGTAAETQYFGPGTRLLVL.

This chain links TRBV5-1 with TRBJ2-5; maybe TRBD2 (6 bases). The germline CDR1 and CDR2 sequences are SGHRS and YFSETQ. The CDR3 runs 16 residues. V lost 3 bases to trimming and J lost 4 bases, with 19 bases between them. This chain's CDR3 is CASSSQTSGPRETQYF. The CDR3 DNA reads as TGCGCCAGCAGCTCGCAGACTAGTGGCCCAAGAGAGACCCAGTACTTC.

The CDR3 spells CASSQEPRGAFF. CDR3 nucleotide sequence: TGTGCCAGCAGCCAGGAGCCAAGGGGGGCTTTCTTT. V is TRBV2 and J is TRBJ1-1, with D perhaps TRBD1 (6 bases). Trimming cost V 6 bases and J 11 bases, with 16 bases left between them. The V gene's germline CDR1 is SNHLY and CDR2 FYNNEI. The CDR3 contains 12 residues.

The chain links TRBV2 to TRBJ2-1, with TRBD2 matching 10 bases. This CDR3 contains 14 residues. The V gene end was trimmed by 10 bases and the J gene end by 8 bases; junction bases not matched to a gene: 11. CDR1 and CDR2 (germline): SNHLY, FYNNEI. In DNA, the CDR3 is TGTGCCACCATCGGACTAGCGGTCTCAGATGAGCAGTTCTTC. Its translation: CATIGLAVSDEQFF.

CDR3 amino acids: CASRDVGIDEKLFF. CDR3 in DNA: TGTGCCAGCAGAGACGTAGGTATTGATGAAAAACTGTTTTTT. The chain is built from TRBV2 and TRBJ1-4; D is unclear. The ends were cut back, 6 bases at V and 6 bases at J, with 14 bases in the middle. Germline V lookup: CDR1 SNHLY, CDR2 FYNNEI. This CDR3 contains 14 residues.

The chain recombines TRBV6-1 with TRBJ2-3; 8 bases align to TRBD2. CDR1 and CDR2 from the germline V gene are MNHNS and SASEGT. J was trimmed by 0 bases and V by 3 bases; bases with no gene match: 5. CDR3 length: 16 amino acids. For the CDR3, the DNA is TGTGCCAGCAGTGACGAACTAGCGGCTAGCACAGATACGCAGTATTTT. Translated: CASSDELAASTDTQYF.

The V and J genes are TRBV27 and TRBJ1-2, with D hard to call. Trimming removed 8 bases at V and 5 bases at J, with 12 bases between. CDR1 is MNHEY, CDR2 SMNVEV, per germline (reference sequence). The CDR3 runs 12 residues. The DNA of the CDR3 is TGTGCCAGCCGGACCGCAACTTATGGCTACACCTTC. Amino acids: CASRTATYGYTF.

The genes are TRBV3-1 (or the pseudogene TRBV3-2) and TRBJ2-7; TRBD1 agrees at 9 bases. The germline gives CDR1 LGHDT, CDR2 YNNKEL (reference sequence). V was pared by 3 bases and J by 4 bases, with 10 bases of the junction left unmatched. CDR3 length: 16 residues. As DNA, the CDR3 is TGTGCCAGCAGCCATTTTGGGACAGGGAAAAAGTACGAGCAGTACTTC. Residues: CASSHFGTGKKYEQYF.

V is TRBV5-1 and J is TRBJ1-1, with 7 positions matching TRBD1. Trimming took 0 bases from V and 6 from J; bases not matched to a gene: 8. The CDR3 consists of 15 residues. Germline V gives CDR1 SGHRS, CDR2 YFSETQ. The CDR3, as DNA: TGCGCCAGCAGCTTGGGGGACAGCCCGGGCGCTGAAGCTTTCTTT. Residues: CASSLGDSPGAEAFF.

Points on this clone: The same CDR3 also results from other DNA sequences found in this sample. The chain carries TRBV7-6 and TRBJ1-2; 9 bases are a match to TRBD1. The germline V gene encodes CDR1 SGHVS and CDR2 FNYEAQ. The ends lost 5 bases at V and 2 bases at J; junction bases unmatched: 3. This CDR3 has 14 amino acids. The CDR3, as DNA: TGTGCCAGCAGCCTTGGACAGGGGAACTATGGCTACACCTTC. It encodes CASSLGQGNYGYTF. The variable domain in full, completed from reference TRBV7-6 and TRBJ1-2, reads GAGVSQSPRYKVTKRGQDVALRCDPISGHVSLYWYRQALGQGPEFLTYFNYEAQQDKSGLPNDRFSAERPEGSISTLTIQRTEQRDSAMYRCASSLGQGNYGYTFGSGTRLTVV.

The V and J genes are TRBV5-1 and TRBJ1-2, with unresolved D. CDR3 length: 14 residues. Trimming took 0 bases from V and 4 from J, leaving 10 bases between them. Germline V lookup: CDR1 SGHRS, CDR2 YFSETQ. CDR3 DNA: TGCGCCAGCAGCTTGGAAGTTCGGACCTATGGCTACACCTTC. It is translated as CASSLEVRTYGYTF.

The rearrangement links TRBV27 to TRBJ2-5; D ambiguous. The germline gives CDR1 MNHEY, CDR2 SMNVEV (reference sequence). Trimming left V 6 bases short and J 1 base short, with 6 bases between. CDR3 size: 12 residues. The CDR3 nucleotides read TGTGCCAGCAGGGGCCTCCAAGAGACCCAGTACTTC. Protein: CASRGLQETQYF.

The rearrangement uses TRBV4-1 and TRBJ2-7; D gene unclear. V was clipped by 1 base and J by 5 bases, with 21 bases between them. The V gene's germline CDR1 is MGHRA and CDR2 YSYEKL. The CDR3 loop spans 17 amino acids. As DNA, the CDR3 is TGCGCCAGCAGCCAAGTATTCGGTCAACGATCTCTACACGAGCAGTACTTC. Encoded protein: CASSQVFGQRSLHEQYF.

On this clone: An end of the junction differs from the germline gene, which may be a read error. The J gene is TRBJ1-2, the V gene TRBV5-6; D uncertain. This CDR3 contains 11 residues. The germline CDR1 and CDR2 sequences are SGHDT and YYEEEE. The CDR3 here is CASSLAGVLSF. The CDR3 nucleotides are TGTGCCAGCAGCTTGGCCGGGGTACTGAGCTTC.

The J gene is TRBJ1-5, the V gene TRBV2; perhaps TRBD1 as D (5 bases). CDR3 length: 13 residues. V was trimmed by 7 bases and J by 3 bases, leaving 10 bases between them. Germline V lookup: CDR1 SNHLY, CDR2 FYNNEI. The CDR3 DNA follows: TGTGCCAGCAATAGGGGTAACAATCAGCCCCAGCATTTT. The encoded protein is CASNRGNNQPQHF.